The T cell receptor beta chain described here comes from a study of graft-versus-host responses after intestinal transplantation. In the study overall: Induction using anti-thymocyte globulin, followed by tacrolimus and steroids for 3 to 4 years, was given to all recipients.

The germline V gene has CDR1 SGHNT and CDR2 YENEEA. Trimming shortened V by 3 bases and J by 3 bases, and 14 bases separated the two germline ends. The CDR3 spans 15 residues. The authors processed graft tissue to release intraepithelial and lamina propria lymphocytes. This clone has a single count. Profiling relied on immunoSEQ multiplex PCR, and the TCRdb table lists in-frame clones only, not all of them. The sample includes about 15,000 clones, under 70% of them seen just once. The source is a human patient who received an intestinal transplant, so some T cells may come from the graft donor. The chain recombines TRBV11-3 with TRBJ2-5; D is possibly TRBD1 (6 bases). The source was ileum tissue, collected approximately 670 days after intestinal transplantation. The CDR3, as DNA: TGTGCCAGCAGCTTTCTTATGGGGACAAAAGAGACCCAGTACTTC. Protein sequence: CASSFLMGTKETQYF.